The rows below give T cell receptor beta chains drawn from one sample of a study of OX40 agonist ivuxolimab in advanced cancers. Some clones are missing from TCRdb's copy, which holds only in-frame ones; the method was immunoSEQ multiplex PCR. The table lists some 78,000 clones, around 86% of them singletons. The material sequenced was CD4+ or CD8+ T cells sorted from blood, taken in a trial of the OX40 agonist ivuxolimab. These receptors came from an adult with an advanced solid tumor such as melanoma, head and neck, liver or kidney cancer. CDR3s include the opening cysteine and the closing phenylalanine or tryptophan. The order of the fields is clone size, J gene, V gene, D gene, CDR3 protein, CDR3 DNA. The D gene is left open where the match is weak. Rows give clone size only sometimes, using once, few, many, or a class for an expanded clone.

abundance: .
j_gene: TRBJ1-1
v_gene: TRBV6-6
d_gene: .
CDR3aa: CASNLQGANTEAFF
CDR3nt: TGTGCCAGCAACCTACAGGGCGCCAACACTGAAGCTTTCTTT

abundance: few
j_gene: TRBJ2-1
v_gene: TRBV11-1
d_gene: .
CDR3aa: CASSLRGGAWDEQFF
CDR3nt: TGTGCCAGCAGCTTGAGAGGGGGGGCCTGGGATGAGCAGTTCTTC

abundance: .
j_gene: TRBJ2-7
v_gene: TRBV6-1
d_gene: .
CDR3aa: CASSEVVRRVDF
CDR3nt: TGTGCCAGCAGTGAAGTTGTGAGACGGGTTGACTTC

abundance: .
j_gene: TRBJ1-2
v_gene: TRBV19
d_gene: .
CDR3aa: CASSMAPGLDGYTF
CDR3nt: TGTGCCAGTAGTATGGCCCCGGGGCTAGATGGCTACACCTTC

abundance: few
j_gene: TRBJ1-1
v_gene: TRBV30
d_gene: .
CDR3aa: CAWSLTGNTEAFF
CDR3nt: TGTGCCTGGAGCTTGACAGGGAACACTGAAGCTTTCTTT

abundance: once
j_gene: TRBJ1-1
v_gene: TRBV7-2
d_gene: .
CDR3aa: CASSLVQGPTEAFF
CDR3nt: TGTGCCAGCAGCTTAGTACAGGGTCCCACTGAAGCTTTCTTT

abundance: few
j_gene: TRBJ1-2
v_gene: TRBV6-6
d_gene: .
CDR3aa: CASSQSYYGYTF
CDR3nt: TGTGCCAGCAGTCAAAGTTACTATGGCTACACCTTC

abundance: .
j_gene: TRBJ2-7
v_gene: TRBV2
d_gene: TRBD1
CDR3aa: CASSQDRGNEQYF
CDR3nt: TGTGCCAGCAGTCAGGACAGGGGGAACGAGCAGTACTTC

abundance: .
j_gene: TRBJ2-7
v_gene: TRBV2
d_gene: .
CDR3aa: CASSETGPPYEQYF
CDR3nt: TGTGCCAGCAGTGAAACAGGTCCCCCCTACGAGCAGTACTTC

abundance: .
j_gene: TRBJ1-2
v_gene: TRBV11-3
d_gene: TRBD1
CDR3aa: CASSGDRGYGYTF
CDR3nt: TGTGCCAGCAGCGGCGACAGGGGGTATGGCTACACCTTC

abundance: once
j_gene: TRBJ1-2
v_gene: TRBV19
d_gene: .
CDR3aa: CASSILQGGDYGYTF
CDR3nt: TGTGCCAGTAGTATACTACAGGGAGGGGACTATGGCTACACCTTC

abundance: .
j_gene: TRBJ2-3
v_gene: TRBV9
d_gene: .
CDR3aa: CASSARGPTDTQYF
CDR3nt: TGTGCCAGCAGCGCCCGGGGCCCCACAGATACGCAGTATTTT

abundance: .
j_gene: TRBJ1-6
v_gene: TRBV5-1
d_gene: TRBD1
CDR3aa: CASSSEFPEGANSPLHF
CDR3nt: TGCGCCAGCAGCTCAGAGTTCCCAGAGGGGGCGAATTCACCCCTCCACTTT

abundance: .
j_gene: TRBJ2-1
v_gene: TRBV18
d_gene: TRBD2
CDR3aa: CASSSLAGGWNEQFF
CDR3nt: TGTGCCAGCTCATCTTTAGCGGGAGGTTGGAATGAGCAGTTCTTC

abundance: .
j_gene: TRBJ1-2
v_gene: TRBV5-1
d_gene: .
CDR3aa: CASSPQQGYYGYTF
CDR3nt: TGCGCCAGCAGCCCACAACAGGGATACTATGGCTACACCTTC

abundance: .
j_gene: TRBJ1-1
v_gene: TRBV10-3
d_gene: .
CDR3aa: CAIISTMGSDAFF
CDR3nt: TGTGCCATCATTTCTACGATGGGTTCTGACGCTTTCTTT

abundance: .
j_gene: TRBJ2-2
v_gene: TRBV2
d_gene: .
CDR3aa: CASSKDQNTGELFF
CDR3nt: TGTGCCAGCAGTAAGGACCAGAACACCGGGGAGCTGTTTTTT

abundance: .
j_gene: TRBJ2-7
v_gene: TRBV6-1
d_gene: TRBD1
CDR3aa: CASSEAPDRYEQYF
CDR3nt: TGTGCCAGCAGTGAGGCCCCGGACAGGTACGAGCAGTACTTC

abundance: .
j_gene: TRBJ2-1
v_gene: TRBV7-9
d_gene: .
CDR3aa: CASSLAGHNEQFF
CDR3nt: TGTGCCAGCAGCTTAGCAGGACACAATGAGCAGTTCTTC

abundance: .
j_gene: TRBJ1-3
v_gene: TRBV19
d_gene: .
CDR3aa: CASSIDGTSGNTIYF
CDR3nt: TGTGCCAGTAGTATCGACGGAACCTCTGGAAACACCATATATTTT

abundance: .
j_gene: TRBJ1-3
v_gene: TRBV9
d_gene: .
CDR3aa: CASSVVGSSGNTIYF
CDR3nt: TGTGCCAGCAGCGTAGTGGGAAGCTCTGGAAACACCATATATTTT

abundance: .
j_gene: TRBJ2-7
v_gene: TRBV19
d_gene: .
CDR3aa: CASSAPGQSSYEQYF
CDR3nt: TGTGCCAGTAGTGCTCCGGGACAAAGCTCCTACGAGCAGTACTTC

abundance: .
j_gene: TRBJ2-1
v_gene: TRBV6-1
d_gene: TRBD2
CDR3aa: CASSPRLAGTNEQFF
CDR3nt: TGTGCCAGCAGTCCTAGGCTAGCGGGCACCAATGAGCAGTTCTTC

abundance: .
j_gene: TRBJ2-7
v_gene: TRBV5-5
d_gene: TRBD1
CDR3aa: CASSLTIPGQVITYEQYF
CDR3nt: TGTGCCAGCAGCTTGACCATCCCAGGACAGGTAATTACCTACGAGCAGTACTTC

abundance: .
j_gene: TRBJ2-7
v_gene: TRBV13
d_gene: .
CDR3aa: CAVTSRSSYEQYF
CDR3nt: TGTGCAGTCACCTCCCGGAGCTCCTACGAGCAGTACTTC

abundance: few
j_gene: TRBJ2-2
v_gene: TRBV27
d_gene: .
CDR3aa: CASGNTGELFF
CDR3nt: TGTGCCAGCGGGAACACCGGGGAGCTGTTTTTT

abundance: .
j_gene: TRBJ2-5
v_gene: TRBV5-1
d_gene: TRBD1
CDR3aa: CASSGQGLRETQYF
CDR3nt: TGCGCCAGCAGCGGACAGGGGTTGCGAGAGACCCAGTACTTC

abundance: .
j_gene: TRBJ2-1
v_gene: TRBV15
d_gene: .
CDR3aa: CATSSPGGEQFF
CDR3nt: TGTGCCACCAGCAGCCCAGGCGGTGAGCAGTTCTTC

abundance: .
j_gene: TRBJ2-3
v_gene: TRBV4-3
d_gene: TRBD2
CDR3aa: CASSQGLAGGITDTQYF
CDR3nt: TGCGCCAGCAGCCAAGGACTAGCGGGAGGGATCACAGATACGCAGTATTTT

abundance: .
j_gene: TRBJ2-3
v_gene: TRBV7-3
d_gene: TRBD2
CDR3aa: CASRRTSGRTDTQYF
CDR3nt: TGTGCCAGCAGACGGACTAGCGGACGCACAGATACGCAGTATTTT

abundance: .
j_gene: TRBJ1-2
v_gene: TRBV10-3
d_gene: .
CDR3aa: CAISSNYGYTF
CDR3nt: TGTGCCATCAGTTCAAACTATGGCTACACCTTC

abundance: .
j_gene: TRBJ2-6
v_gene: TRBV28
d_gene: .
CDR3aa: CASSLGASGANVLTF
CDR3nt: TGTGCCAGCAGTTTAGGAGCTTCTGGGGCCAACGTCCTGACTTTC

abundance: once
j_gene: TRBJ1-1
v_gene: TRBV11-2
d_gene: .
CDR3aa: CASSLQRGSTEAFF
CDR3nt: TGTGCCAGCAGCTTACAGAGGGGCAGCACTGAAGCTTTCTTT

abundance: .
j_gene: TRBJ1-5
v_gene: TRBV6-1
d_gene: .
CDR3aa: CASMAYSNQPQHF
CDR3nt: TGTGCCAGCATGGCTTATAGCAATCAGCCCCAGCATTTT

abundance: .
j_gene: TRBJ2-3
v_gene: TRBV9
d_gene: TRBD2
CDR3aa: CASSVGSGGSDTQYF
CDR3nt: TGTGCCAGCAGCGTAGGTAGCGGGGGATCAGATACGCAGTATTTT

abundance: few
j_gene: TRBJ2-6
v_gene: TRBV5-1
d_gene: .
CDR3aa: CASTIEGGSSGANVLTF
CDR3nt: TGCGCCAGCACCATCGAGGGGGGCAGCTCTGGGGCCAACGTCCTGACTTTC

abundance: .
j_gene: TRBJ2-5
v_gene: TRBV2
d_gene: TRBD2
CDR3aa: CASSSRGGGLETQYF
CDR3nt: TGTGCCAGCAGTTCGAGGGGCGGGGGTTTAGAGACCCAGTACTTC

abundance: .
j_gene: TRBJ2-1
v_gene: TRBV11-2
d_gene: TRBD2
CDR3aa: CASSLGFGGGPFF
CDR3nt: TGTGCCAGCAGCTTAGGATTCGGGGGGGGTCCGTTCTTC

abundance: .
j_gene: TRBJ2-1
v_gene: TRBV7-8
d_gene: TRBD2
CDR3aa: CASSRTSGNEQFF
CDR3nt: TGTGCCAGCAGCCGGACTAGCGGGAATGAGCAGTTCTTC

abundance: .
j_gene: TRBJ2-7
v_gene: TRBV6-5
d_gene: .
CDR3aa: CASSYLGATYEQYF
CDR3nt: TGTGCCAGCAGTTACTTAGGGGCGACCTACGAGCAGTACTTC

abundance: .
j_gene: TRBJ1-2
v_gene: TRBV5-6
d_gene: .
CDR3aa: CASLGIDYGYTF
CDR3nt: TGTGCCAGCTTGGGTATTGACTATGGCTACACCTTC

abundance: .
j_gene: TRBJ1-4
v_gene: TRBV5-1
d_gene: .
CDR3aa: CASSLQQGGGVEKLFF
CDR3nt: TGCGCCAGCAGCTTACAACAGGGAGGTGGGGTCGAGAAACTGTTTTTT

abundance: .
j_gene: TRBJ2-3
v_gene: TRBV7-2
d_gene: .
CDR3aa: CASSRLGLSTDTQYF
CDR3nt: TGTGCCAGCAGCCGGCTGGGACTTAGCACAGATACGCAGTATTTT

abundance: .
j_gene: TRBJ2-3
v_gene: TRBV6-5
d_gene: .
CDR3aa: CASSIRGGTDTQYF
CDR3nt: TGTGCCAGCAGTATAAGGGGGGGCACAGATACGCAGTATTTT

abundance: .
j_gene: TRBJ2-7
v_gene: TRBV5-1
d_gene: TRBD1
CDR3aa: CASSRSRDRGHEQYF
CDR3nt: TGCGCCAGCAGCAGATCCCGGGACAGGGGACACGAGCAGTACTTC

abundance: .
j_gene: TRBJ2-5
v_gene: TRBV29-1
d_gene: TRBD1
CDR3aa: CSVRVGQGTQETQYF
CDR3nt: TGCAGCGTCCGAGTGGGACAGGGAACCCAAGAGACCCAGTACTTC

abundance: .
j_gene: TRBJ1-5
v_gene: TRBV19
d_gene: .
CDR3aa: CASSITGNQPQHF
CDR3nt: TGTGCCAGTAGTATCACGGGCAATCAGCCCCAGCATTTT

abundance: .
j_gene: TRBJ1-6
v_gene: TRBV2
d_gene: TRBD1
CDR3aa: CASSRTGWGNSPLHF
CDR3nt: TGTGCCAGCAGTCGGACAGGTTGGGGTAATTCACCCCTCCACTTT

abundance: .
j_gene: TRBJ2-3
v_gene: TRBV4-1
d_gene: .
CDR3aa: CASSQDGRDTQYF
CDR3nt: TGCGCCAGCAGCCAAGATGGCAGAGATACGCAGTATTTT

abundance: .
j_gene: TRBJ2-3
v_gene: TRBV7-3
d_gene: .
CDR3aa: CASSLSDTDTQYF
CDR3nt: TGTGCCAGCAGCTTGTCCGACACAGATACGCAGTATTTT

abundance: .
j_gene: TRBJ1-1
v_gene: TRBV18
d_gene: TRBD1
CDR3aa: CASSPKMGQGEREAFF
CDR3nt: TGTGCCAGCTCACCGAAAATGGGACAGGGGGAAAGGGAAGCTTTCTTT

abundance: .
j_gene: TRBJ1-4
v_gene: TRBV18
d_gene: .
CDR3aa: CASSRGPNEKLFF
CDR3nt: TGTGCCAGCTCACGGGGTCCTAATGAAAAACTGTTTTTT

abundance: .
j_gene: TRBJ1-5
v_gene: TRBV19
d_gene: .
CDR3aa: CASSIDPFGSQPQHF
CDR3nt: TGTGCCAGTAGTATAGATCCGTTCGGTAGTCAGCCCCAGCATTTT

abundance: .
j_gene: TRBJ2-5
v_gene: TRBV7-2
d_gene: TRBD2
CDR3aa: CASSGTSGYQETQYF
CDR3nt: TGTGCCAGCAGCGGCACTAGCGGATACCAAGAGACCCAGTACTTC

abundance: .
j_gene: TRBJ2-7
v_gene: TRBV27
d_gene: .
CDR3aa: CASSLSGVVGRGIGYEQYF
CDR3nt: TGTGCCAGCAGTTTATCGGGGGTTGTGGGAAGGGGGATAGGCTACGAGCAGTACTTC

abundance: few
j_gene: TRBJ2-7
v_gene: TRBV2
d_gene: .
CDR3aa: CASFTQPYEQYF
CDR3nt: TGTGCCAGCTTCACACAACCCTACGAGCAGTACTTC